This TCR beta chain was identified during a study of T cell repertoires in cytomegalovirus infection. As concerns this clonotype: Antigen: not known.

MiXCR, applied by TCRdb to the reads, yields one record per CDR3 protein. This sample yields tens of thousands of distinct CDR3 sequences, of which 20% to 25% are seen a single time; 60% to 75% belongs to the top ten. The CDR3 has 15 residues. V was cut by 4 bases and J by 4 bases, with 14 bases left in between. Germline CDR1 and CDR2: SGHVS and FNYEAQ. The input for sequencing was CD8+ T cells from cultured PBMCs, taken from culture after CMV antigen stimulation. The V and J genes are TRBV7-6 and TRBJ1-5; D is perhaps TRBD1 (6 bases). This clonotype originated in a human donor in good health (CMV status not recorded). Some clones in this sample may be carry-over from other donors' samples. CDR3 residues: CASSSDGGRNQPQHF. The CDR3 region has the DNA TGTGCCAGCAGCTCCGACGGGGGCCGGAATCAGCCCCAGCATTTT.